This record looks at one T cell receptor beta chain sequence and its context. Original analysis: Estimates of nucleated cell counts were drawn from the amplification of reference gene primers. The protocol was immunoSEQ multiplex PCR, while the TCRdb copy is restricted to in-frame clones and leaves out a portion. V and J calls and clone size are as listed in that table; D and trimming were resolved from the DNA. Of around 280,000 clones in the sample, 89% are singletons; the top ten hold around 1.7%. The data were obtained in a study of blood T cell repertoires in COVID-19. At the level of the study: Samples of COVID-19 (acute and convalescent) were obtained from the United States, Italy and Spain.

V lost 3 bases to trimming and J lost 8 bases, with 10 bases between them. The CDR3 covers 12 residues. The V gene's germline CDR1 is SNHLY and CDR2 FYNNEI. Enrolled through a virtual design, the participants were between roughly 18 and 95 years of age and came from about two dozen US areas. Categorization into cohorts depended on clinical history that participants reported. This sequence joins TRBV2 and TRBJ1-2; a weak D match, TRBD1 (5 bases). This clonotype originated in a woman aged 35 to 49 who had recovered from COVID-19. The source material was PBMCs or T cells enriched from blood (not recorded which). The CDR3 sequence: CASSDGGKGYTF. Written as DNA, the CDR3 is TGTGCCAGCAGTGATGGGGGGAAGGGCTACACCTTC.